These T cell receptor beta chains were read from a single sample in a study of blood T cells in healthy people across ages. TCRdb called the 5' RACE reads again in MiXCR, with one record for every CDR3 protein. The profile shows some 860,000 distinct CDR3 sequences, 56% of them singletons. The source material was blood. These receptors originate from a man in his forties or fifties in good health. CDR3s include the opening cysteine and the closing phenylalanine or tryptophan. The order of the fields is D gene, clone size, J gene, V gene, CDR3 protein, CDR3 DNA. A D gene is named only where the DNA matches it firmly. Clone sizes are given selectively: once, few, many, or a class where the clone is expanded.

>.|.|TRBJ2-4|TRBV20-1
CSAREVRGWGIQYF
TGCAGTGCTAGAGAAGTAAGAGGGTGGGGCATTCAGTACTTC
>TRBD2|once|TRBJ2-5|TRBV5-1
CASSPAFSGAQETQYF
TGCGCCAGCAGCCCAGCTTTTAGCGGGGCACAAGAGACCCAGTACTTC
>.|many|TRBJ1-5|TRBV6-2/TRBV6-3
CASSAYGGAQPQHF
TGTGCCAGCAGCGCGTACGGGGGAGCCCAGCCCCAGCATTTT
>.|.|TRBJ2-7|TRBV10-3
CAISDRHWSYEQYF
TGTGCCATCAGTGACAGGCACTGGTCCTACGAGCAGTACTTC
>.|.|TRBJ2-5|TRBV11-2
CASSFVWVQETQYF
TGTGCCAGCAGCTTTGTTTGGGTCCAAGAGACCCAGTACTTC
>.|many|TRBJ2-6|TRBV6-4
CASSGDAVSGANVLTF
TGTGCCAGCAGTGGGGACGCAGTCTCTGGGGCCAACGTCCTGACTTTC
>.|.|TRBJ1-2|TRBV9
CASSVGGTGYGYTF
TGTGCCAGCAGCGTAGGAGGGACCGGCTATGGCTACACCTTC
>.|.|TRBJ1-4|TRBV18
CASSPMKAQEKLFF
TGTGCCAGCTCACCAATGAAAGCTCAGGAAAAACTGTTTTTT
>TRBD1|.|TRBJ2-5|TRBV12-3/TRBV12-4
CASSSIQGSETQYF
TGTGCCAGCAGTTCGATACAGGGGTCAGAGACCCAGTACTTC
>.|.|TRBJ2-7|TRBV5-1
CASSLTPENSYEQYF
TGCGCCAGCAGCTTAACCCCGGAAAACTCCTACGAGCAGTACTTC
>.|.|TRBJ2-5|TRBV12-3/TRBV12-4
CASSLLVNQETQYF
TGTGCCAGCAGTTTACTAGTGAACCAAGAGACCCAGTACTTC